The 18 T cell receptor beta chains given below trace back to one sample, sequenced in a study of CD4 T cell repertoires in COVID-19. Repertoires were generated with immunoSEQ multiplex PCR, while TCRdb's copy carries only in-frame clones and drops some. The sample yields over 75,000 clones, 83% seen once. This material consisted of CD4+ T cells from peripheral blood, taken after recovery from COVID-19. The receptors shown here come from a human donor who had COVID-19.

Concerning this clone: This sample includes further DNA sequences coding for the same CDR3. The CDR3 DNA reads as TGTGCCAGCAGTGGTAGACAGGGGGAAAATAGCAATCAGCCCCAGCATTTT. Its translation is CASSGRQGENSNQPQHF. The chain combines TRBV6-1 with TRBJ1-5; 9 nucleotides agree with TRBD1. J was trimmed by 0 bases and V by 4 bases; bases with no gene match: 7. From germline, CDR1 is MNHNS and CDR2 SASEGT. The CDR3 runs to 17 residues.

The chain carries TRBV28 and TRBJ1-2; the D gene is possibly TRBD1 (5 bases). Germline values: CDR1 MDHEN, CDR2 SYDVKM. The V end lost 7 bases, the J end lost 7 bases, and 13 bases lay between the germline ends. This CDR3 has 12 residues. CDR3 sequence reads: CASILRGFGYTF. CDR3 DNA: TGTGCCAGCATACTAAGGGGCTTTGGCTACACCTTC.

V is TRBV9 and J is TRBJ1-2; D gene ambiguous. The V gene's germline CDR1 is SGDLS and CDR2 YYNGEE. The CDR3 runs to 15 residues. The V end lost 3 bases, the J end lost 0 bases, and 12 bases lay between the germline ends. CDR3: CASSEEALTNYGYTF. DNA for the CDR3: TGTGCCAGCAGCGAGGAGGCCTTAACTAACTATGGCTACACCTTC.

DNA for the CDR3: TGTGCCACCCGGTACGGACTAGAGCTTCAAGAGACCCAGTACTTC. Translated: CATRYGLELQETQYF. The chain is built from TRBV15 and TRBJ2-5; 7 nucleotides align to TRBD2. This CDR3 comprises 15 residues. J lost 2 bases, V lost 8 bases, and 11 bases had no gene match. From germline, CDR1 is LNHNV and CDR2 YYDKDF (reference sequence). Supplemented by reference TRBV15 and TRBJ2-5, the full variable domain reads DAMVIQNPRYQVTQFGKPVTLSCSQTLNHNVMYWYQQKSSQAPKLLFHYYDKDFNNEADTPDNFQSRRPNTSFCFLDIRSPGLGDTAMYLCATRYGLELQETQYFGPGTRLLVL.

This clone was observed once. The chain uses TRBV9 and TRBJ1-6; a weak D match, TRBD1 (5 bases). The CDR3 has 15 amino acids. V lost 3 bases and J lost 7, with 14 bases in between. In germline, CDR1 is SGDLS, CDR2 YYNGEE. DNA for the CDR3: TGTGCCAGCAGCGCGGGGGGGGAAGTAAATTCACCCCTCCACTTT. Its translation: CASSAGGEVNSPLHF.

This clone occurred once. The V and J genes are TRBV19 and TRBJ2-1; 14 bases fit TRBD2. The CDR3 is 15 amino acids. Germline V lookup: CDR1 LNHDA, CDR2 SQIVND (reference sequence). Trimming took 5 bases from V and 9 from J; bases not matched to a gene: 6. As DNA, the CDR3 is TGTGCCAGTAGTCCGGGACTAGCGGGAGCGGGTGAGCAGTTCTTC. Protein product: CASSPGLAGAGEQFF. Using reference TRBV19 and TRBJ2-1 for the parts outside the CDR3, the full variable domain is DGGITQSPKYLFRKEGQNVTLSCEQNLNHDAMYWYRQDPGQGLRLIYYSQIVNDFQKGDIAEGYSVSREKKESFPLTVTSAQKNPTAFYLCASSPGLAGAGEQFFGPGTRLTVL.

CDR3 in amino acids: CASRTTGAQRETQYF. The CDR3 coding sequence is TGTGCCAGCAGGACCACCGGAGCCCAGCGCGAGACCCAGTACTTC. The chain carries TRBV7-8 and TRBJ2-5; D gene unclear. The CDR3 length is 15 residues. Germline values: CDR1 SGHVS, CDR2 FQNEAQ. Trimming took off 6 bases at V and 5 bases at J, with 19 bases between the two ends.

This rearrangement joins TRBV30 to TRBJ1-5, with 9 bases that match TRBD1. Germline values: CDR1 GTSNPN, CDR2 SVGIG (reference sequence). CDR3 size: 14 residues. V shed 3 bases, J shed 4 bases, and the junction held 4 bases outside the gene matches. The CDR3 protein is CAWRADRGNQPQHF. The CDR3 DNA follows: TGTGCCTGGAGAGCGGACAGGGGAAATCAGCCCCAGCATTTT.

The CDR3 loop reads CASSTLDRGNEQYF. The CDR3, as DNA: TGTGCCAGTAGTACGCTGGACAGGGGCAACGAGCAGTACTTC. The chain joins TRBV19 to TRBJ2-7; 9 bases line up with TRBD1. The CDR3 is made up of 14 amino acids. Germline V gives CDR1 LNHDA, CDR2 SQIVND (reference sequence). V lost 4 bases to trimming and J lost 5 bases; unmatched junction nucleotides: 6.

This sequence joins TRBV19 and TRBJ2-7, with D perhaps TRBD1 (5 bases). Germline V gene lookup returns CDR1 LNHDA and CDR2 SQIVND (reference sequence). The CDR3 spans 14 residues. V was cut by 6 bases and J by 1 base, with 13 bases left in between. The CDR3 spells CASSPGAGSYEQYF. The CDR3 DNA is TGTGCCAGTAGCCCTGGGGCAGGGTCCTACGAGCAGTACTTC.

This sequence joins TRBV5-4 and TRBJ2-4; D might be TRBD2 (6 bases). Trimming removed 4 bases from V and 3 bases from J, with 11 bases in between. Per the germline V gene, CDR1 is SGHNT and CDR2 is YYREEE (reference sequence). The CDR3 runs 14 residues. The DNA for the CDR3 is TGTGCCAGCAGCCTCGGGGGATTCAAAAACATTCAGTACTTC. Translation: CASSLGGFKNIQYF.

The gene calls are TRBV19 and TRBJ2-7; 11 positions agree with TRBD2. The CDR3 covers 15 residues. Looked up from germline, CDR1 is LNHDA and CDR2 is SQIVND (reference sequence). The junction had 5 bases not matched to a gene; V was cut back by 7 bases and J by 0 bases. DNA for the CDR3: TGTGCCAGTAATCCCGGACTAGCGGGCTCCTACGAGCAGTACTTC. Its protein is CASNPGLAGSYEQYF.

The chain uses TRBV10-3 and TRBJ2-1; TRBD2 aligns across 8 bases. Germline CDR1 reads ENHRY; CDR2 reads SYGVKD. This CDR3 has 15 amino acids. Unmatched junction bases numbered 8, after V lost 5 bases and J lost 5 bases. CDR3 DNA: TGTGCCATCAGTACCACGCTAGCGGGTCACAATGAGCAGTTCTTC. It translates to CAISTTLAGHNEQFF.

V gene TRBV6-5 combines with J gene TRBJ2-5; D unclear. V gave up 8 bases and J gave up 6 bases, with 19 bases separating them. Germline-derived CDR1 and CDR2 are MNHEY and SVGAGI. The CDR3 sequence is 14 residues long. The CDR3 DNA follows: TGTGCCAGCCAAAATCTCGTGGGTGGGCAGACCCAGTACTTC. Translating it yields CASQNLVGGQTQYF.

The CDR3 here is CASSALAASTDTQYF. CDR3 bases: TGTGCCAGCTCAGCCCTAGCGGCCAGCACAGATACGCAGTATTTT. The J gene is TRBJ2-3, the V gene TRBV18; TRBD2 matches at 7 bases. The CDR3 consists of 15 residues. Germline V lookup: CDR1 KGHSH, CDR2 LQKENI. The junction had 5 bases not matched to a gene; V was cut back by 5 bases and J by 0 bases. The full variable domain, its missing parts supplied by reference TRBV18 and TRBJ2-3, is NAGVMQNPRHLVRRRGQEARLRCSPMKGHSHVYWYRQLPEEGLKFMVYLQKENIIDESGMPKERFSAEFPKEGPSILRIQQVVRGDSAAYFCASSALAASTDTQYFGPGTRLTVL.

The V and J genes are TRBV3-1 (or the pseudogene TRBV3-2) and TRBJ2-2; TRBD2 agrees at 8 bases. The trim removed 1 base at V and 2 bases at J, leaving 3 bases unmatched. The CDR3 sequence is 16 residues long. Per the germline V gene, CDR1 is LGHDT and CDR2 is YNNKEL (reference sequence). The CDR3 loop reads CASSQGGLGNTGELFF. The CDR3 DNA reads TGTGCCAGCAGCCAAGGGGGACTAGGTAACACCGGGGAGCTGTTTTTT.

The CDR3 nucleotides are TGTGCCAGCAGTTTCACAGATACGCAGTATTTT. Translating it yields CASSFTDTQYF. This chain joins TRBV12-3 or TRBV12-4 and TRBJ2-3; no definite D call. Deletions cut 3 bases from V and 2 bases from J, with 0 bases between. The CDR3 consists of 11 residues.

The rearrangement uses TRBV7-9 and TRBJ2-2; 11 nucleotides match TRBD2. With 5 bases clipped from V and 6 bases from J, the junction kept 5 bases outside the gene matches. Germline CDR1 SEHNR, CDR2 FQNEAQ (reference sequence). The CDR3 totals 15 residues. CDR3 residues: CASSKLAGVAGELFF. The CDR3 coding sequence is TGTGCCAGCAGCAAACTAGCGGGAGTTGCCGGGGAGCTGTTTTTT.